The rows below give T cell receptor beta chains drawn from one sample of a study of chemoradiotherapy in HPV16-positive cancers. Repertoires were generated with immunoSEQ multiplex PCR, while TCRdb's copy carries only in-frame clones and drops some. The sample contains fewer than 40,000 clones, about 77% of which appear only once. Sample: blood, taken from a patient who underwent chemoradiotherapy. These receptors were taken from a human donor with HPV-associated anogenital cancer. Both conserved end residues are trimmed from each CDR3.

>TRBJ2-3|TRBV5-4
ASSAAGGSADTQY
>TRBJ1-6|TRBV2
ASQGFGISYNSPLH
>TRBJ1-2|TRBV9
ASSGGTLKGYT
>TRBJ2-1|TRBV11-3
ASSPRRGQGRYNEQF
>TRBJ1-2|TRBV27
ATWGGQGARDYGYT
>TRBJ1-1|TRBV7-9
ASSSRSGGRSEAF
>TRBJ1-1|TRBV5-1
ASSLVKGSNTEAF
>TRBJ2-3|TRBV29-1
SARGLAGLNTQY
>TRBJ2-4|TRBV6-1
ASSEERGRATLAKNIQY
>TRBJ2-2|TRBV19
ASSDRGNTGELF
>TRBJ2-3|TRBV19
ASSPSVNTQY
>TRBJ2-3|TRBV4-2
ASSQGNPTDTQY
>TRBJ1-1|TRBV9
ASSVVVTGEAF
>TRBJ1-2|TRBV2
ASSEDRWGGYT
>TRBJ2-5|TRBV9
ASSLSGTGGLETQY
>TRBJ2-1|TRBV6-1
ASSNLGAAYNEQF
>TRBJ1-2|TRBV9
ARGGNYGYT
>TRBJ1-2|TRBV6-1
ASSEPNRGGYGYT
>TRBJ1-1|TRBV15
ATSSQGNTEAF
>TRBJ1-2|TRBV5-8
ASSLRATNYGYT
>TRBJ1-5|TRBV7-9
ASSLGQGDNQPQH
>TRBJ2-1|TRBV6-6
ASSPVADEQF
>TRBJ1-6|TRBV15
ATSRDPRREAPLH
>TRBJ2-2|TRBV9
ASSVVPRSSGELF
>TRBJ1-3|TRBV15
ATSRDPLAFGDGGNTIY
>TRBJ1-5|TRBV27
ATNPVGQGGNQPQH
>TRBJ2-7|TRBV2
ASRPDSYEQY
>TRBJ1-4|TRBV6-6
ASSYNPTKGEKLF
>TRBJ2-5|TRBV13
ASSLVPSGETQY
>TRBJ1-2|TRBV5-4
ASSAPGGHGYT
>TRBJ1-2|TRBV6-1
ASSERNYGYT
>TRBJ2-3|TRBV7-3
ASSFLPAGGRTDTQY
>TRBJ1-2|TRBV7-8
ASSTRGDGYT
>TRBJ1-5|TRBV7-9
ASSPGGNQPQH
>TRBJ1-3|TRBV2
ASSEQGRSSGNTIY
>TRBJ2-3|TRBV5-1
ASSHGLAGIDTDTQY